This T cell receptor (beta chain) was found in a study of cytomegalovirus exposure and HLA in healthy donors. The PCR contained 60 Vbeta and 13 Jbeta primers. In the authors' workflow: In a later analysis, approximately 80 million unique TCR beta chains included roughly 11 million shared by two or more donors. The method was immunoSEQ multiplex PCR; TCRdb's version includes in-frame clones alone and lacks a portion of them. That table supplies the V and J calls and clone size; D and trimming were determined from the DNA. Of roughly 67,000 clones listed, 65% to 85% are singletons. General study results and limits: Roughly even sequencing depth across donors was the assumption behind the presence/absence analyses. When analyzed later, a missense DCLRE1C variant was found to be linked to TCR beta V- and J-gene trimming.

Sampled while nominally healthy, donors likely had unrecorded immune exposures. Points on this clone: Its antigen is as yet unknown.

After removal of 6 bases from V and 6 bases from J, the junction contained 6 bases not matched to a gene. In germline, CDR1 is LNHDA, CDR2 SQIVND (reference sequence). This CDR3 contains 14 residues. This chain uses TRBV19 with TRBJ1-5; 9 nucleotides match TRBD1. The TCR originated in a woman in her 30s in good health and CMV-seronegative. Material for sequencing was PBMCs. CDR3 in DNA: TGTGCCAGTAGCACACAGGGGGCTGTTCAGCCCCAGCATTTT. Protein: CASSTQGAVQPQHF.